These 13 T cell receptor beta chains were all obtained from the same sample, sequenced in a study of Graves' ophthalmopathy and Graves' hyperthyroidism. RNA transcripts were the source from which TCR beta CDR3 regions were amplified. In the first round, RT-PCR was carried out with HTBI primers, and a multiplex PCR formed the second round. TCRdb passed the multiplex PCR reads through MiXCR, listing each CDR3 protein once. Of 450,000 to 600,000 distinct CDR3 sequences in the sample, 35% to 40% are singletons; the top ten hold about 4%. Sequencing was carried out using peripheral blood or thyroid tissue (not recorded which). The receptors derive from an adult man with Graves' hyperthyroidism.

The V call is TRBV7-9, the J call TRBJ1-1; tentatively, D is TRBD1 (5 bases). Trimming left V 3 bases short and J 2 bases short, with 16 bases between. CDR3 size: 16 residues. The germline V gene has CDR1 SEHNR and CDR2 FQNEAQ (reference sequence). CDR3 in amino acids: CASSFEGGAFNTEAFF. DNA of the CDR3: TGTGCCAGCAGCTTTGAGGGAGGGGCCTTTAACACTGAAGCTTTCTTT.

The chain links TRBV24-1 to TRBJ1-5, with TRBD1 as a possible D gene (6 bases). The CDR3 spans 14 residues. Germline V gives CDR1 KGHDR, CDR2 SFDVKD. V lost 4 bases and J lost 4, with 10 bases in between. The CDR3 reads CATSEDSLNQPQHF. In DNA form, the CDR3 reads TGTGCCACCAGTGAGGACAGTCTTAATCAGCCCCAGCATTTT.

About this clonotype itself: The junction departs from the called germline gene at one end, perhaps through a read error. The CDR3 here is CVTSDLRQGQETQYF. The CDR3 bases are TGTGTCACCAGCGATCTGCGACAGGGTCAAGAGACCCAGTACTTC. The chain couples TRBV24-1 to TRBJ2-5, with TRBD1 matching 7 bases. Per germline, CDR1 KGHDR and CDR2 SFDVKD. This CDR3 spans 15 amino acids.

This clonotype showed up just a few times. The chain joins TRBV19 to TRBJ1-1; D gene uncertain. Germline CDR1 is LNHDA and CDR2 is SQIVND (reference sequence). Deletions cut 5 bases from V and 0 bases from J, with 10 bases between. CDR3 length: 14 amino acids. CDR3 nucleotides: TGTGCCAGTAGTGCCCTCGGGGTGAACACTGAAGCTTTCTTT. The encoded protein is CASSALGVNTEAFF.

This clonotype was seen ten or more times. The chain is built from TRBV29-1 and TRBJ1-2, with TRBD1 as a possible D gene (6 bases). The CDR3 is 11 residues long. Trimming left V 7 bases short and J 8 bases short, with 14 bases between. In germline, CDR1 is SQVTM, CDR2 ANQGSEA. The CDR3 coding sequence is TGCAGCGGGGGGGGGGCTGACGGCTACACCTTC. Its protein is CSGGGADGYTF.

This clonotype appeared many times. The gene calls are TRBV6-5 and TRBJ1-1; unclear D gene. This CDR3 contains 14 residues. Trimming cost V 5 bases and J 0 bases, with 10 bases left between them. Germline V gene sequence: CDR1 MNHEY, CDR2 SVGAGI. The CDR3 loop reads CASSRTAVNTEAFF. The CDR3 DNA reads as TGTGCCAGCAGTAGGACGGCCGTGAACACTGAAGCTTTCTTT.

Many counts were recorded for this clonotype. J is TRBJ2-7 and V is TRBV29-1, with TRBD1 matching over 11 bases. Trimming took 6 bases from V and 2 from J; bases not matched to a gene: 6. Germline CDR1 and CDR2: SQVTM and ANQGSEA. This CDR3 is 14 amino acids long. CDR3 residues: CSVGGTGGAYEQYF. In DNA, the CDR3 is TGCAGCGTCGGGGGGACAGGGGGAGCCTACGAGCAGTACTTC.

The table lists this clonotype with a count of one. The chain combines TRBV12-3 or TRBV12-4 with TRBJ2-1; 7 bases match TRBD2. This CDR3 is built from 16 residues. Trimming took 6 bases from V and 5 from J; bases not matched to a gene: 13. In nucleotides, the CDR3 is TGTGCCAGCAGGACGGGGGGTTCTACTTGGAACAATGAGCAGTTCTTC. This translates into CASRTGGSTWNNEQFF.

This clonotype came up a few times. The V and J genes are TRBV5-1 and TRBJ1-5, with D possibly matching TRBD1 (5 bases). V was trimmed by 0 bases and J by 3 bases, leaving 13 bases between them. The germline gives CDR1 SGHRS, CDR2 YFSETQ. The CDR3 length is 16 residues. CDR3 loop: CASSLEPGRVNQPQHF. The CDR3 region has the DNA TGCGCCAGCAGCTTGGAGCCAGGGAGGGTCAATCAGCCCCAGCATTTT.

In its sample, this clonotype was seen many times. V and J are TRBV12-3 or TRBV12-4 and TRBJ2-7; 7 bases align to TRBD1. CDR3 length: 13 residues. V trimming: 7 bases; J trimming: 3 bases; junction bases outside the gene matches: 6. CDR3 bases: TGTGCCAGCAACACAGGGGTGGGCTACGAGCAGTACTTC. It yields the protein CASNTGVGYEQYF.

This clonotype was counted ten times or more. V gene TRBV7-8 combines with J gene TRBJ2-6; D uncertain. Looked up from germline, CDR1 is SGHVS and CDR2 is FQNEAQ. The CDR3 runs to 15 residues. V lost 7 bases and J lost 3, with 13 bases in between. The CDR3 DNA reads as TGTGCCAGCACCAAACTCGGTGGTGGGGCCAACGTCCTGACTTTC. Amino acids: CASTKLGGGANVLTF.

This clonotype was seen a handful of times. This chain links TRBV28 with TRBJ1-1; weak D call: TRBD1 (6 bases). Germline CDR1 reads MDHEN; CDR2 reads SYDVKM. The CDR3 consists of 12 residues. Trimming cost V 2 bases and J 10 bases, with 11 bases left between them. The CDR3 region has the DNA TGTGCCAGCAGTTTAATGGACAGTACAGCTTTCTTT. Translating gives CASSLMDSTAFF.

This clonotype occurred once. The gene calls are TRBV20-1 and TRBJ1-2, with 7 nucleotides matching TRBD1. Germline V gene lookup returns CDR1 DFQATT and CDR2 SNEGSKA (reference sequence). The CDR3 extends over 13 amino acids. The J segment lost 6 bases and the V segment lost 0 bases, leaving 4 bases of the junction unmatched. DNA for the CDR3: TGCAGTGCTAGAGACGACAGGGTGAATGGCTACACCTTC. Its protein is CSARDDRVNGYTF.